The rows below give T cell receptor beta chains drawn from one sample of a study of blood T cell repertoires in COVID-19. Clones were sequenced by immunoSEQ multiplex PCR, and TCRdb holds only the in-frame ones, with some missing. The data contain 230,000 or so clones, about 88% of them singletons. Input material: PBMCs or T cells enriched from blood (not recorded which). The origin of the receptors is a woman in her 30s who had recovered from COVID-19. CDR3s include the opening cysteine and the closing phenylalanine or tryptophan. The D gene is left open where the match is weak. Not every row has a clone size; where given, it reads once, few, many or a size class.

TRBV13	TRBJ2-7	-	-	TGTGCCAGCAGCTTCCTAGGGGGAGCCGAGCAGTACTTC	CASSFLGGAEQYF
TRBV12-5	TRBJ2-3	TRBD1	-	TGTGCTAGTGGTTTGAGGTTGACAGGGAGCACAGATACGCAGTATTTT	CASGLRLTGSTDTQYF
TRBV6-6	TRBJ1-6	TRBD1	-	TGTGCCAGCAAAATACGGGGGACAGGGAATTCACCCCTCCACTTT	CASKIRGTGNSPLHF
TRBV19	TRBJ2-7	TRBD2	-	TGTGCCAGTAGTATTAGCGGGCGGGGGGTCGGCGAGCAGTACTTC	CASSISGRGVGEQYF
TRBV15	TRBJ1-5	TRBD1	-	TGTGCCACCAGCAGGGACAGGGCCGTTTATAGCAATCAGCCCCAGCATTTT	CATSRDRAVYSNQPQHF
TRBV10-3	TRBJ1-4	-	-	TGTGCCATCAGTGACCGGGGGGTTAATGAAAAACTGTTTTTT	CAISDRGVNEKLFF
TRBV9	TRBJ1-1	-	once	TGTGCCAGCAGCGTAGGAAAGGGGTTCACTGAAGCTTTCTTT	CASSVGKGFTEAFF
TRBV27	TRBJ1-1	TRBD1	-	TGTGCCAGCAGTTCTCCCGACAGGGTCGCAGGTGAAGCTTTCTTT	CASSSPDRVAGEAFF
TRBV7-9	TRBJ1-1	TRBD1	-	TGTGCCAGCAGTCCCGGGACAGGGAGTACTGAAGCTTTCTTT	CASSPGTGSTEAFF
TRBV7-2	TRBJ2-2	TRBD2	-	TGTGCCAGCAGCGATAGCGGGGGGTACACCGGGGAGCTGTTTTTT	CASSDSGGYTGELFF
TRBV11-2	TRBJ2-7	-	-	TGTGCCAGCAGCTTTCAAGGCGGGTCCTACGAGCAGTACTTC	CASSFQGGSYEQYF
TRBV29-1	TRBJ2-1	TRBD2	-	TGCAGCGTCCCGGGACTAGCAGGCAATGAGCAGTTCTTC	CSVPGLAGNEQFF
TRBV6-2/TRBV6-3	TRBJ2-3	TRBD2	-	TGTGCCAGCAGTAGCGGGGGGATTCCCAATACGCAGTATTTT	CASSSGGIPNTQYF
TRBV6-5	TRBJ2-5	-	-	TGTGCCAGCAGCTCCCCGGGGGGCGGCGAGACCCAGTACTTC	CASSSPGGGETQYF
TRBV19	TRBJ2-5	-	-	TGTGCCAGTAGCATGGCCCTTGGGACCCAGTACTTC	CASSMALGTQYF
TRBV6-1	TRBJ1-2	TRBD1	-	TGTGCCAGCAGTGATCCCAGGACAGGCCTAAACTATGGCTACACCTTC	CASSDPRTGLNYGYTF
TRBV4-3	TRBJ2-1	-	-	TGCGCCAGCAGCCAAGATCGGGTATACAATGAGCAGTTCTTC	CASSQDRVYNEQFF
TRBV9	TRBJ2-3	TRBD1	once	TGTGCCAGCAGCCCAGACAGGGGTTCTAGCACAGATACGCAGTATTTT	CASSPDRGSSTDTQYF
TRBV6-5	TRBJ1-1	-	-	TGTGCCAGCACCCTTGGCGGGGGCCGGAGGACTGAAGCTTTCTTT	CASTLGGGRRTEAFF
TRBV28	TRBJ1-1	-	-	TGTGCCAGCAGTTTCAGGGTAACTGGTGCCGAAGCTTTCTTT	CASSFRVTGAEAFF
TRBV7-2	TRBJ2-7	TRBD1	-	TGTGCCAGCAGCAACCGGACAGGGTGGATAAGTGAGCAGTACTTC	CASSNRTGWISEQYF
TRBV19	TRBJ2-3	-	-	TGTGCCAGTAGTATGGGCAGGGGAGTCGCAGATACGCAGTATTTT	CASSMGRGVADTQYF